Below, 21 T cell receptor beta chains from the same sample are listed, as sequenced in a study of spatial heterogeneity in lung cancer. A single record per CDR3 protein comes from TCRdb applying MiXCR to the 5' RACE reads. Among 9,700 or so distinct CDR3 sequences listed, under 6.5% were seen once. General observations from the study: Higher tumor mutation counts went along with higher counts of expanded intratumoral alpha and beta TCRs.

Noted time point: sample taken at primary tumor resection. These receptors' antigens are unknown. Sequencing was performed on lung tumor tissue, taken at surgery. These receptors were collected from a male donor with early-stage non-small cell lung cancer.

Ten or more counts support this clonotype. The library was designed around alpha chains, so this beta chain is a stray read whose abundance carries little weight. DNA of the CDR3: TGTGCCAGCAGTACCCGGACTAGCGGGACCGGCACAGATACGCAGTATTTT. The encoded protein is CASSTRTSGTGTDTQYF. This sequence joins TRBV27 and TRBJ2-3; 12 bases align to TRBD2. Trimming took 5 bases from V and 1 from J; bases not matched to a gene: 7. The CDR3 spans 17 residues. CDR1 and CDR2 from the germline V gene are MNHEY and SMNVEV (reference sequence).

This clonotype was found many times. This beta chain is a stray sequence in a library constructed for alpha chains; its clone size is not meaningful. CDR3 residues: CSAIGPGTEAFF. The CDR3 region has the DNA TGCAGTGCTATAGGACCGGGGACTGAAGCTTTCTTT. V gene TRBV20-1 combines with J gene TRBJ1-1; D not certain. The CDR3 length is 12 residues. The germline V gene has CDR1 DFQATT and CDR2 SNEGSKA (reference sequence). The germline V and J ends were trimmed by 4 bases and 5 bases, with 11 bases remaining between them.

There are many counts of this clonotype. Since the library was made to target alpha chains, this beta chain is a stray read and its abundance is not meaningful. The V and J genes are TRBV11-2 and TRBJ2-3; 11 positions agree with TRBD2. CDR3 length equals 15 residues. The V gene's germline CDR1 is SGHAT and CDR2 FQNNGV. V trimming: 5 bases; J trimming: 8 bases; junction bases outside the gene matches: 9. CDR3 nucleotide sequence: TGTGCCAGCAGCAAGTTTAGCGGGAGGGACAGTACGCAGTATTTT. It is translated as CASSKFSGRDSTQYF.

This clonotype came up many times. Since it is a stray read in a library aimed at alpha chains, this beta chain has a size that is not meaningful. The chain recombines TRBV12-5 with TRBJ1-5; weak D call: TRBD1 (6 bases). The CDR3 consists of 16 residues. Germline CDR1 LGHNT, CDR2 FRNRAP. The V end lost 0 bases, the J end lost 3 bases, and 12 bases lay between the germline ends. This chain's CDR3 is CASGLVQGPHNQPQHF. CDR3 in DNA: TGTGCTAGTGGTTTGGTACAGGGCCCTCACAATCAGCCCCAGCATTTT.

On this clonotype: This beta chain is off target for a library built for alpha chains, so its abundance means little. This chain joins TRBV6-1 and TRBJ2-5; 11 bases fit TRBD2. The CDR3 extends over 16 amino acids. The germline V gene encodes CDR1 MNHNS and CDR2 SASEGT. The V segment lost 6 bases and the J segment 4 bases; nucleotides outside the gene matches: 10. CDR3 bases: TGTGCCAGCAGAAGACCGGGACTAGCGGCAGGAGAGACCCAGTACTTC. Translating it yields CASRRPGLAAGETQYF.

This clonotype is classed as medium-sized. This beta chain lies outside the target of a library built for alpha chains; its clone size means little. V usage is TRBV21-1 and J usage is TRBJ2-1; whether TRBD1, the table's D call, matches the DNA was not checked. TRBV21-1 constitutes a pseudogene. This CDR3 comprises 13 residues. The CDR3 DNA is TGTGCCAGCAGCAAAGAGGAGGGGTCCCGGCCGTTCTTC. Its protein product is CASSKEEGSRPFF.

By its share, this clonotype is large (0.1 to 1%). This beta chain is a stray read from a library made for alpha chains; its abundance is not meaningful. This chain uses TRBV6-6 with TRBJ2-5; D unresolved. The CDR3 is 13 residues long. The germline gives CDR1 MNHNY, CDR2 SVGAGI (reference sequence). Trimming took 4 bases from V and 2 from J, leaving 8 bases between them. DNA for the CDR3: TGTGCCAGCAGTTCGACTTCTCAAGAGACCCAGTACTTC. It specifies CASSSTSQETQYF.

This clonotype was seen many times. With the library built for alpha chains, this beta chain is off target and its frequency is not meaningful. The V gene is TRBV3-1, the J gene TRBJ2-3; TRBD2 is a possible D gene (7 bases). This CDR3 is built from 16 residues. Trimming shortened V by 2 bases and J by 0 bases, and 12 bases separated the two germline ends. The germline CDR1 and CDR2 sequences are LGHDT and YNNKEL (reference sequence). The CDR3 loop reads CASSQRGGRSTDTQYF. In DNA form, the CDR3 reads TGTGCCAGCAGCCAAAGGGGGGGGCGTAGCACAGATACGCAGTATTTT.

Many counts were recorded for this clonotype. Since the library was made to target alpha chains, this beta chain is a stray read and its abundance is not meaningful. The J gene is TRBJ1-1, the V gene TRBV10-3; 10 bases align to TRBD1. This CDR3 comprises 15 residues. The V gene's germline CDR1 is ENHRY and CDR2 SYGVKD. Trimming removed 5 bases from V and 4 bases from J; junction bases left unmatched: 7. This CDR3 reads CAISQPGQGTTEAFF. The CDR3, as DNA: TGTGCCATCAGTCAACCGGGACAGGGGACCACTGAAGCTTTCTTT.

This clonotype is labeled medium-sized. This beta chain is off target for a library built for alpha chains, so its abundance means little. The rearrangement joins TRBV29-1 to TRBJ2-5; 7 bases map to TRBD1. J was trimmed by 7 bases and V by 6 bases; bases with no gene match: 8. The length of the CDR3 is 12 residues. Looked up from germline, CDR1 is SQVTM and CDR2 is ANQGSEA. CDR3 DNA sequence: TGCAGCGTGCTACAGGGGCCCGGGACCCAGTACTTC. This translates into CSVLQGPGTQYF. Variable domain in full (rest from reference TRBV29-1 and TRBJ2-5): SAVISQKPSRDICQRGTSLTIQCQVDSQVTMMFWYRQQPGQSLTLIATANQGSEATYESGFVIDKFPISRPNLTFSTLTVSNMSPEDSSIYLCSVLQGPGTQYFGPGTRLLVL.

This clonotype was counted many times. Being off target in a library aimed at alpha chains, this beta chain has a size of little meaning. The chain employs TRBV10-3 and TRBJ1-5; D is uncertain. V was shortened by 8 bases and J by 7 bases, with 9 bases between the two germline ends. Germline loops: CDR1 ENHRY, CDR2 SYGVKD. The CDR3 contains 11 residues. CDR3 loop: CAIGPDQPQHF. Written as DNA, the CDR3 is TGTGCCATCGGCCCTGACCAGCCCCAGCATTTT.

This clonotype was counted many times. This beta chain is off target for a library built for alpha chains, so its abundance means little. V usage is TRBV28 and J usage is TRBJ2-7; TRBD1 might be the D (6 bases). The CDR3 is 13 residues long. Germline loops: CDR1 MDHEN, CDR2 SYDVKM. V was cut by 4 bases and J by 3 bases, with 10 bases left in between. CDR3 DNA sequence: TGTGCCAGCAGTTCTCGACAGGACTACGAGCAGTACTTC. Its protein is CASSSRQDYEQYF.

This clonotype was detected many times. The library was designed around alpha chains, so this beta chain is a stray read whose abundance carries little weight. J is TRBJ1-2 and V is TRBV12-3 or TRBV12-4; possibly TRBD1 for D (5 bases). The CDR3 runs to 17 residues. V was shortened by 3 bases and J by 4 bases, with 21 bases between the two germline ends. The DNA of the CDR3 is TGTGCCAGCAGTTTGACAGAAACTTCAAGCTACCTCTATGGCTACACCTTC. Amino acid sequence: CASSLTETSSYLYGYTF.

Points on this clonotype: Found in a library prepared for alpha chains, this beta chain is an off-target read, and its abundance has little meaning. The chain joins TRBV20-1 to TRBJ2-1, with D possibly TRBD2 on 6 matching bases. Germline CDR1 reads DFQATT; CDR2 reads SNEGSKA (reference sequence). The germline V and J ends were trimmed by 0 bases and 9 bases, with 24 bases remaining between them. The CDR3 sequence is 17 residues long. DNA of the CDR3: TGCAGTGCTAGAGATTCACGCTCGCGGGGCGGTATTCGTGAGCAGTTCTTC. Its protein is CSARDSRSRGGIREQFF.

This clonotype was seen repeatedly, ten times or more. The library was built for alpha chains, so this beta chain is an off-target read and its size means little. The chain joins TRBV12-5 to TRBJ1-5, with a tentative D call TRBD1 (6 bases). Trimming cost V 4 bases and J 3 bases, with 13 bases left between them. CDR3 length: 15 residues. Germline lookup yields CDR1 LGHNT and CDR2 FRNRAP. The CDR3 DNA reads TGTGCTAGTGGTTCAGGACAGCTTCTCAATCAGCCCCAGCATTTT. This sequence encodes CASGSGQLLNQPQHF.

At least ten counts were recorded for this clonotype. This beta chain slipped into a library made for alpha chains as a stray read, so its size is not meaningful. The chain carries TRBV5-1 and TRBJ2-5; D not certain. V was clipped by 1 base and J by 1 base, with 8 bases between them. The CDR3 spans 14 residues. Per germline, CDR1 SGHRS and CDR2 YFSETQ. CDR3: CASSLQVGQETQYF. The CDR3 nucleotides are TGCGCCAGCAGCTTGCAGGTCGGCCAAGAGACCCAGTACTTC.

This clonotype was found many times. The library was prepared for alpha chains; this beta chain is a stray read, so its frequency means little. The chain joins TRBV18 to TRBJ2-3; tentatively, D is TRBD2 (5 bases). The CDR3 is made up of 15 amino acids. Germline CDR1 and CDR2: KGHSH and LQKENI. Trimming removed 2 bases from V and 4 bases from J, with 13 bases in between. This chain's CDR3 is CASSPTAGLSDTQYF. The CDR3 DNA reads TGTGCCAGCTCACCAACGGCGGGCCTCTCAGATACGCAGTATTTT. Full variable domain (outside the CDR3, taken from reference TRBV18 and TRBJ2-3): NAGVMQNPRHLVRRRGQEARLRCSPMKGHSHVYWYRQLPEEGLKFMVYLQKENIIDESGMPKERFSAEFPKEGPSILRIQQVVRGDSAAYFCASSPTAGLSDTQYFGPGTRLTVL.

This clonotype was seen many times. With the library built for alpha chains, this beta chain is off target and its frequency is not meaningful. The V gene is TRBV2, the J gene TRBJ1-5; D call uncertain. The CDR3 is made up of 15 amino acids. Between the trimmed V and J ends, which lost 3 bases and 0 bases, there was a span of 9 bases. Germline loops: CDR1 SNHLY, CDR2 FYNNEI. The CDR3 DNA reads TGTGCCAGCAGTGAGATCAGCGATAGCAATCAGCCCCAGCATTTT. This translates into CASSEISDSNQPQHF.

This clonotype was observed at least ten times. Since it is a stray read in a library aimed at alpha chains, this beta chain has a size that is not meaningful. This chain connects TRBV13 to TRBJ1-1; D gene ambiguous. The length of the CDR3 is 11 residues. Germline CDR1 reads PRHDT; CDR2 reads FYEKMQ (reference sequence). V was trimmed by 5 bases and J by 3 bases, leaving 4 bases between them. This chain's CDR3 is CASSADTEAFF. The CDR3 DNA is TGTGCCAGCAGCGCCGACACTGAAGCTTTCTTT.

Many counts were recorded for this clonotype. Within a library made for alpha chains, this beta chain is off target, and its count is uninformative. Here the CDR3 DNA reads TGTGCCAGCAGCTTAGGCGGGAGGGGATGGGAGACCCAGTACTTC. Translation gives CASSLGGRGWETQYF. The chain is built from TRBV11-2 and TRBJ2-5, with 9 bases identical to TRBD2. The length of the CDR3 is 15 residues. CDR1 and CDR2 from the germline V gene are SGHAT and FQNNGV. The J segment lost 5 bases and the V segment lost 1 base, leaving 5 bases of the junction unmatched.

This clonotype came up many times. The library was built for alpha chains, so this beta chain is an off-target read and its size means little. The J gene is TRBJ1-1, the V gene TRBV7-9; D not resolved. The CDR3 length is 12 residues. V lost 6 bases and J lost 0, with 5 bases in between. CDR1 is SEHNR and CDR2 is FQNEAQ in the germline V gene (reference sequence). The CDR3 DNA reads TGTGCCAGCAGGATCGTGAACACTGAAGCTTTCTTT. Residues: CASRIVNTEAFF.